The 24 T cell receptor beta chains in this list originate from one sample, sequenced in a study of T cell responses to AZD1222 COVID-19 vaccine. Some clones are missing from TCRdb's copy, which holds only in-frame ones; the method was immunoSEQ multiplex PCR. The sample has about 130,000 clones; 80% to 90% are singletons. The sequenced sample was peripheral blood, obtained on day 0 of MenACWY control vaccination. The receptor set was obtained from an adult in good health.

This rearrangement joins TRBV7-3 to TRBJ2-3, with D possibly TRBD2 on 6 matching bases. The ends were cut back, 2 bases at V and 4 bases at J, with 16 bases in the middle. There are 16 residues in the CDR3. Germline CDR1 reads SGHTA; CDR2 reads FQGTGA. The CDR3: CASSLRWTGGADTQYF. The CDR3 DNA follows: TGTGCCAGCAGCTTACGGTGGACCGGGGGAGCAGATACGCAGTATTTT.

The rearrangement joins TRBV20-1 to TRBJ2-7; 9 bases are a match to TRBD2. This CDR3 is built from 15 residues. Germline lookup yields CDR1 DFQATT and CDR2 SNEGSKA (reference sequence). V was pared by 3 bases and J by 6 bases, with 12 bases of the junction left unmatched. CDR3 DNA sequence: TGCAGTGCTAGTAGTCTAGCGGGAAGGGGAGGCGAGCAGTACTTC. Its protein product is CSASSLAGRGGEQYF.

A single count supports this clone. Other DNA sequences of this sample code for an identical CDR3. The gene calls are TRBV24-1 and TRBJ2-1; D is ambiguous. The V end was cut by 4 bases, the J end by 5 bases, with 5 bases between. CDR1 KGHDR and CDR2 SFDVKD come from the germline V gene. This CDR3 contains 12 residues. The CDR3 reads CATSDLNNEQFF. The CDR3 region has the DNA TGTGCCACCAGTGACCTGAACAATGAGCAGTTCTTC.

The gene calls are TRBV2 and TRBJ1-2, with a weak D call TRBD1 (5 bases). V was clipped by 6 bases and J by 3 bases, with 17 bases between them. CDR1 SNHLY and CDR2 FYNNEI come from the germline V gene. CDR3 length: 15 amino acids. The CDR3 region is CASRAGGARYYGYTF. CDR3 DNA: TGTGCCAGCAGGGCGGGAGGGGCCCGTTACTATGGCTACACCTTC. The variable domain in full, completed from reference TRBV2 and TRBJ1-2, reads EPEVTQTPSHQVTQMGQEVILRCVPISNHLYFYWYRQILGQKVEFLVSFYNNEISEKSEIFDDQFSVERPDGSNFTLKIRSTKLEDSAMYFCASRAGGARYYGYTFGSGTRLTVV.

V is TRBV27 and J is TRBJ1-5; D remains ambiguous. The germline gives CDR1 MNHEY, CDR2 SMNVEV (reference sequence). This CDR3 comprises 15 residues. Trimming stripped 5 bases from V and 2 bases from J, with 13 bases between. CDR3 DNA sequence: TGTGCCAGCAGTGCCCACACCCCGGGCAATCAGCCCCAGCATTTT. Translated: CASSAHTPGNQPQHF.

CDR3 DNA: TGTGCCAGCAGTTTCAGGGGCGGTCTGGCGGGAGTTCGGGCCTACGAGCAGTACTTC. Translated, it gives CASSFRGGLAGVRAYEQYF. The chain couples TRBV27 to TRBJ2-7; a possible D gene is TRBD2 (7 bases). The CDR3 has 19 amino acids. The V and J ends lost 3 bases and 2 bases respectively, with 26 bases between them. The germline V gene encodes CDR1 MNHEY and CDR2 SMNVEV (reference sequence).

The gene calls are TRBV10-3 and TRBJ2-1, with 8 bases identical to TRBD2. J was trimmed by 2 bases and V by 3 bases; bases with no gene match: 9. Germline CDR1 and CDR2: ENHRY and SYGVKD. The CDR3 runs 17 residues. The CDR3 sequence: CAISDWEREIAYNEQFF. CDR3 nucleotide sequence: TGTGCCATCAGTGATTGGGAGCGGGAGATTGCCTACAATGAGCAGTTCTTC.

The CDR3: CASSNSGTAQPQHF. The CDR3 DNA sequence: TGTGCCAGCAGTAACTCCGGGACAGCTCAGCCCCAGCATTTT. This sequence joins TRBV27 and TRBJ1-5; 7 nucleotides match TRBD1. This CDR3 spans 14 amino acids. CDR1 and CDR2 (germline): MNHEY, SMNVEV (reference sequence). The V segment lost 5 bases and the J segment 6 bases; nucleotides outside the gene matches: 7.

The rearrangement uses TRBV2 and TRBJ2-7; D not certain. The V end was cut by 7 bases, the J end by 0 bases, with 10 bases between. In germline, CDR1 is SNHLY, CDR2 FYNNEI. This CDR3 has 13 residues. For the CDR3, the DNA is TGTGCCAGCATACGGCACCCCTCCTACGAGCAGTACTTC. Protein sequence: CASIRHPSYEQYF.

This clone came up a few times. The chain uses TRBV2 and TRBJ1-4, with D maybe TRBD1 (5 bases). The CDR3 is 14 residues long. Looked up from germline, CDR1 is SNHLY and CDR2 is FYNNEI. Trimming cost V 6 bases and J 0 bases, with 8 bases left between them. The CDR3 spells CASSRVTTNEKLFF. The CDR3 DNA sequence: TGTGCCAGCAGCAGGGTCACAACTAATGAAAAACTGTTTTTT.

Within the sample, this clone is medium-sized (0.01 to 0.1%). The sample has other DNA sequences that encode this CDR3 too. The chain has TRBV4-2 and TRBJ2-7; D not resolved. This CDR3 comprises 12 residues. The V and J ends lost 0 bases and 3 bases respectively, with 3 bases between them. Germline V gives CDR1 LGHNA, CDR2 YNFKEQ. In DNA form, the CDR3 reads TGTGCCAGCAGCCAAGATAACTACGAGCAGTACTTC. Protein: CASSQDNYEQYF.

This chain links TRBV6-5 with TRBJ1-5; a possible D gene is TRBD1 (5 bases). Germline CDR1 MNHEY, CDR2 SVGAGI. V lost 2 bases and J 7 bases, leaving 12 bases between the germline ends. This CDR3 comprises 14 residues. The CDR3 loop reads CASSYGGARQPQHF. The CDR3 DNA sequence: TGTGCCAGCAGTTACGGTGGGGCTCGGCAGCCCCAGCATTTT.

Here the CDR3 reads CASSQFNGYTF. CDR3 sequence (DNA): TGTGCCAGCAGCCAGTTTAATGGCTACACCTTC. The J gene is TRBJ1-2, the V gene TRBV9; no definite D call. CDR3 length: 11 amino acids. With 4 bases removed from V and 6 bases from J, the gap between germline ends came to 7 bases. The germline V gene has CDR1 SGDLS and CDR2 YYNGEE.

The genes are TRBV10-2 and TRBJ2-2; 13 nucleotides match TRBD2. The CDR3 consists of 15 residues. The trim removed 10 bases at V and 5 bases at J, leaving 7 bases unmatched. Germline V gives CDR1 WSHSY, CDR2 SAAADI. CDR3: CAIRGLAGETGELFF. Here the CDR3 DNA reads TGCGCCATCCGAGGACTAGCGGGAGAAACCGGGGAGCTGTTTTTT.

This clone is a singleton in its sample. The V and J genes are TRBV19 and TRBJ2-2, with 9 bases lining up with TRBD2. The CDR3 runs to 17 residues. V was clipped by 5 bases and J by 5 bases; unmatched bases: 12. Germline CDR1 reads LNHDA; CDR2 reads SQIVND (reference sequence). CDR3 sequence reads: CASSPTTLAGETGELFF. In DNA, the CDR3 is TGTGCCAGTAGTCCCACCACCTTAGCGGGAGAGACCGGGGAGCTGTTTTTT.

This chain connects TRBV9 to TRBJ2-5; D is unresolved. CDR1 is SGDLS, CDR2 YYNGEE, per germline. V was cut by 0 bases and J by 3 bases, with 6 bases left in between. This CDR3 comprises 13 residues. The CDR3 DNA is TGTGCCAGCAGCGTAGGGTTGAAAGAGACCCAGTACTTC. It yields the protein CASSVGLKETQYF.

The chain is built from TRBV25-1 and TRBJ2-7, with D maybe TRBD2 (6 bases). The germline V and J ends were trimmed by 4 bases and 2 bases, with 24 bases remaining between them. This CDR3 is 18 amino acids long. Per the germline V gene, CDR1 is MGHDK and CDR2 is SYGVNS. CDR3 protein: CASSGGSNSGPPTYEQYF. DNA of the CDR3: TGTGCCAGCAGTGGGGGTAGCAATAGCGGTCCCCCCACCTACGAGCAGTACTTC.

The chain joins TRBV5-1 to TRBJ1-3; D is perhaps TRBD1 (6 bases). Per the germline V gene, CDR1 is SGHRS and CDR2 is YFSETQ. V gave up 0 bases and J gave up 7 bases, with 8 bases separating them. CDR3 length: 13 residues. DNA of the CDR3: TGCGCCAGCAGCTTGGAGGGGGATAACACCATATATTTT. This sequence encodes CASSLEGDNTIYF.

The V gene is TRBV21-1, the J gene TRBJ2-7; TRBD1 was called by the table and not checked on the DNA. TRBV21-1 is a known pseudogene. This CDR3 has 13 residues. CDR3: CASRPGVSYEQYF. DNA for the CDR3: TGTGCCAGCAGACCAGGGGTCTCCTACGAGCAGTACTTC.

This clone was seen just once. Mismatch with germline at one junction end may stem from a read error. This chain connects TRBV4-1 to TRBJ2-1, with D perhaps matching TRBD2 (6 bases). Germline lookup yields CDR1 MGHRA and CDR2 YSYEKL. CDR3 length: 15 residues. CDR3 sequence: CASSQDDLGGGHTIF. The CDR3 DNA sequence: TGCGCCAGCAGCCAAGATGACTTGGGGGGTGGGCACACGATCTTC.

The chain is built from TRBV11-2 and TRBJ1-4, with D maybe TRBD1 (6 bases). V was clipped by 5 bases and J by 7 bases, with 17 bases between them. Germline V CDR1 and CDR2: SGHAT, FQNNGV. The length of the CDR3 is 15 residues. CDR3 protein: CASSPWAGEGEKLFF. CDR3 nucleotide sequence: TGTGCCAGCAGCCCCTGGGCAGGGGAAGGTGAAAAACTGTTTTTT.

The CDR3: CASSPWTSGYNEQFF. The CDR3 DNA reads as TGTGCCAGCAGCCCCTGGACTAGCGGGTACAATGAGCAGTTCTTC. The chain is built from TRBV9 and TRBJ2-1, with 11 bases lining up with TRBD2. The CDR3 spans 15 residues. In germline, CDR1 is SGDLS, CDR2 YYNGEE. V lost 4 bases, J lost 4 bases, and 4 bases stayed unmatched.

This sequence joins TRBV6-5 and TRBJ1-1; D ambiguous. Trimming pared 4 bases from V and 1 base from J, leaving 13 bases between. The germline V gene has CDR1 MNHEY and CDR2 SVGAGI. The CDR3 spans 15 residues. CDR3 nucleotides: TGTGCCAGCAGTTCTTCCCCCCCTTGGAACACTGAAGCTTTCTTT. Its translation is CASSSSPPWNTEAFF.

V gene TRBV27 combines with J gene TRBJ2-7; weak D call: TRBD2 (6 bases). This CDR3 is built from 14 residues. Trimming stripped 5 bases from V and 5 bases from J, with 16 bases between. The V gene's germline CDR1 is MNHEY and CDR2 SMNVEV (reference sequence). The DNA of the CDR3 is TGTGCCAGCAGTGGGTTAGGAGCGGGCGACGAGCAGTACTTC. Translating gives CASSGLGAGDEQYF.